This TCR beta chain was sequenced for a study of identical twins. V lost 3 bases, J lost 0 bases, and 8 bases lay in between. The germline V gene encodes CDR1 LGHDT and CDR2 YNNKEL (reference sequence). The CDR3 sequence is 14 residues long. Everyone who donated was a healthy Caucasian. Through template switching, a universal primer site was introduced, and the cDNA contained unique molecular identifiers. TCRdb reanalysed the 5' RACE reads using MiXCR and keeps one entry per CDR3 protein. Of a few hundred thousand distinct CDR3 sequences in the sample, 8.5% to 9.5% were seen once. This sample also appeared in a second study, on yellow fever vaccine responses in identical twins. That paper states: The authors reported partly convergent, partly personalized vaccine responses in identical twins.

The V and J genes are TRBV3-1 and TRBJ1-1, with D perhaps matching TRBD1 (5 bases). The TCR sequence derives from a woman aged 18-29 years in good health. The sample comprised CD8+ T cells sorted from blood. CDR3 region: CASSHKGLNTEAFF. CDR3 bases: TGTGCCAGCAGCCATAAGGGGTTGAACACTGAAGCTTTCTTT.